A single sample is the source of the 16 T cell receptor beta chains below, sequenced in a study of siplizumab effects on memory and regulatory T cells. This table comes from immunoSEQ multiplex PCR, and its TCRdb copy is limited to in-frame clones, with some not included. The sample carries about 100,000 clones, 94% recorded once. Sequencing input: non-Treg CD4+ T cells sorted from blood. All receptors derive from a human donor in good health.

V is TRBV27 and J is TRBJ2-7; 8 bases are shared with TRBD2. The V and J ends lost 5 bases and 2 bases, in that order; junction bases with no gene match: 8. The V gene's germline CDR1 is MNHEY and CDR2 SMNVEV (reference sequence). The CDR3 has 15 residues. The CDR3 spells CASSQNRGGPYEQYF. DNA of the CDR3: TGTGCCAGCAGTCAAAACCGGGGGGGTCCCTACGAGCAGTACTTC.

V is TRBV4-2 and J is TRBJ2-2; unclear D gene. Per the germline V gene, CDR1 is LGHNA and CDR2 is YNFKEQ. The germline V and J ends were trimmed by 2 bases and 6 bases, with 7 bases remaining between them. This CDR3 is built from 13 residues. The CDR3 is CASSQSFPGELFF. As DNA, the CDR3 is TGTGCCAGCAGCCAAAGCTTCCCCGGGGAGCTGTTTTTT.

V is TRBV7-9 and J is TRBJ1-2; no clear D. The CDR3 length is 14 residues. Germline loops: CDR1 SEHNR, CDR2 FQNEAQ (reference sequence). With 7 bases removed from V and 1 base from J, the gap between germline ends came to 13 bases. This CDR3 reads CASTLGSFNYGYTF. CDR3 in DNA: TGTGCCAGCACCCTCGGAAGTTTTAACTATGGCTACACCTTC. The full variable domain, completed using reference TRBV7-9 and TRBJ1-2, is DTGVSQNPRHKITKRGQNVTFRCDPISEHNRLYWYRQTLGQGPEFLTYFQNEAQLEKSRLLSDRFSAERPKGSFSTLEIQRTEQGDSAMYLCASTLGSFNYGYTFGSGTRLTVV.

The J gene is TRBJ2-1, the V gene TRBV10-2; 7 positions agree with TRBD2. From germline, CDR1 is WSHSY and CDR2 SAAADI. The CDR3 sequence is 16 residues long. The trim removed 6 bases at V and 7 bases at J, leaving 15 bases unmatched. The CDR3 loop is CASRDVTSRKWNEQFF. The CDR3 DNA sequence: TGCGCCAGCAGGGATGTGACTAGCAGGAAGTGGAATGAGCAGTTCTTC.

The rearrangement joins TRBV5-1 to TRBJ2-7, with 12 bases matching TRBD1. The CDR3 is 16 amino acids. The J segment lost 6 bases and the V segment lost 3 bases, leaving 10 bases of the junction unmatched. Germline-derived CDR1 and CDR2 are SGHRS and YFSETQ. As DNA, the CDR3 is TGCGCCAGCAGCTACAGGGACAGGGGGCAGTCGGGCGAGCAGTACTTC. Its translation is CASSYRDRGQSGEQYF.

The chain joins TRBV27 to TRBJ2-7; the match to TRBD1 covers 7 bases. The CDR3 runs 14 residues. Per the germline V gene, CDR1 is MNHEY and CDR2 is SMNVEV (reference sequence). V lost 4 bases to trimming and J lost 3 bases; unmatched junction nucleotides: 6. In nucleotides, the CDR3 is TGTGCCAGCAGTTCCTCAGGGGGTTACTACGAGCAGTACTTC. This codes for CASSSSGGYYEQYF.

V usage is TRBV2 and J usage is TRBJ1-4; no reliable D call. The ends were cut back, 6 bases at V and 0 bases at J, with 11 bases in the middle. This CDR3 is built from 15 residues. Germline V gene data show CDR1 as SNHLY and CDR2 as FYNNEI. CDR3 residues: CASSYGVATNEKLFF. In DNA, the CDR3 is TGTGCCAGCAGCTACGGGGTCGCAACTAATGAAAAACTGTTTTTT.

The J gene is TRBJ2-7, the V gene TRBV20-1; possibly TRBD2 for D (6 bases). CDR1 and CDR2 from the germline V gene are DFQATT and SNEGSKA (reference sequence). The length of the CDR3 is 11 residues. Trimming left V 6 bases short and J 6 bases short, with 12 bases between. The chain's CDR3 is CSAQRRGEQYF. The CDR3 coding sequence is TGCAGTGCCCAACGGAGGGGCGAGCAGTACTTC.

CDR3 bases: TGTGCCAGTAAAAAACAGGGGGTAGGTGGTAATGAGCAGTTCTTC. It specifies CASKKQGVGGNEQFF. V is TRBV19 and J is TRBJ2-1, with 8 bases identical to TRBD1. After removal of 7 bases from V and 7 bases from J, the junction contained 12 bases not matched to a gene. CDR3 length: 15 residues. CDR1 and CDR2 (germline): LNHDA, SQIVND (reference sequence).

The CDR3 loop reads CASSFYAKGVNEQFF. The CDR3 DNA follows: TGTGCCAGCAGCTTCTATGCAAAGGGAGTCAATGAGCAGTTCTTC. The chain carries TRBV13 and TRBJ2-1, with a tentative D call TRBD2 (5 bases). Per the germline V gene, CDR1 is PRHDT and CDR2 is FYEKMQ (reference sequence). The germline V and J ends were trimmed by 3 bases and 6 bases, with 15 bases remaining between them. The CDR3 is made up of 15 amino acids.

The V call is TRBV4-2, the J call TRBJ2-3; 11 bases are shared with TRBD2. The CDR3 spans 17 residues. Germline assignment: CDR1 LGHNA and CDR2 YNFKEQ. The V and J ends lost 4 bases and 0 bases, in that order; junction bases with no gene match: 6. The chain's CDR3 is CASSPVTSGSSTDTQYF. The DNA of the CDR3 is TGTGCCAGCAGCCCAGTAACTAGCGGGAGTAGCACAGATACGCAGTATTTT.

V is TRBV5-1 and J is TRBJ2-2, with D possibly being TRBD1 (6 bases). The CDR3 has 15 residues. The germline V gene encodes CDR1 SGHRS and CDR2 YFSETQ. Trimming took 0 bases from V and 6 from J, leaving 12 bases between them. CDR3 sequence (DNA): TGCGCCAGCAGCTTGGCCCCAGGGGCATCCGGGGAGCTGTTTTTT. Its protein is CASSLAPGASGELFF.

The chain joins TRBV16 to TRBJ1-3; unclear D gene. Trimming pared 0 bases from V and 1 base from J, leaving 1 base between. The V gene's germline CDR1 is KGHSY and CDR2 FQNENV. This CDR3 has 13 amino acids. CDR3 coding DNA: TGTGCCAGCAGCCAATCGTCTGGAAACACCATATATTTT. Residues: CASSQSSGNTIYF. Looking up the rest from reference TRBV16 and TRBJ1-3 gives the full variable domain: GEEVAQTPKHLVRGEGQKAKLYCAPIKGHSYVFWYQQVLKNEFKFLISFQNENVFDETGMPKERFSAKCLPNSPCSLEIQATKLEDSAVYFCASSQSSGNTIYFGEGSWLTVV.

V is TRBV25-1 and J is TRBJ1-1; the D is unclear. Germline CDR1 reads MGHDK; CDR2 reads SYGVNS. This CDR3 is 15 amino acids long. Trimming removed 4 bases from V and 1 base from J, with 13 bases in between. In nucleotides, the CDR3 is TGTGCCAGCAGTGTTGCTGGGCGCAAGAACACTGAAGCTTTCTTT. Translated: CASSVAGRKNTEAFF. Variable domain in full (rest from reference TRBV25-1 and TRBJ1-1): EADIYQTPRYLVIGTGKKITLECSQTMGHDKMYWYQQDPGMELHLIHYSYGVNSTEKGDLSSESTVSRIRTEHFPLTLESARPSHTSQYLCASSVAGRKNTEAFFGQGTRLTVV.

The chain is built from TRBV18 and TRBJ2-5; a possible D gene is TRBD2 (5 bases). Germline V gene lookup returns CDR1 KGHSH and CDR2 LQKENI. Trimming cost V 3 bases and J 1 base, with 15 bases left between them. This CDR3 region has 16 residues. CDR3 in DNA: TGTGCCAGCTCACCTCCCTTAGGCGGACTCCAAGAGACCCAGTACTTC. Encoded protein: CASSPPLGGLQETQYF.

The V and J genes are TRBV7-9 and TRBJ2-3; D not certain. V was clipped by 5 bases and J by 6 bases, with 9 bases between them. The CDR3 is 12 residues long. Germline V lookup: CDR1 SEHNR, CDR2 FQNEAQ (reference sequence). CDR3 sequence (DNA): TGTGCCAGCAGCCGTACAGAGGATACGCAGTATTTT. This encodes CASSRTEDTQYF.